Only one count was recorded for the clone carrying this T cell receptor beta chain. Its antigen is not identified. Sequenced by immunoSEQ multiplex PCR; TCRdb stores in-frame clones only, minus some. The profile shows some 86,000 clones, under 95% of them singletons. The data were obtained in a study of OX40 agonist ivuxolimab in advanced cancers. Overall study: The patients' treatment was ivuxolimab, an agonistic anti-OX40 (CD134) antibody. With a range of roughly 20 to 85, age averaged approximately 64 years, and roughly 80% were male.

Trimming pared 1 base from V and 5 bases from J, leaving 18 bases between. The CDR3 runs 17 residues. Looked up from germline, CDR1 is SGHRS and CDR2 is YFSETQ. Whole-study findings and limits: Mean expanded clone counts were higher in CD8+ than CD4+ T cells.

The specimen comprised CD4+ or CD8+ T cells sorted from blood, sampled in a trial of the OX40 agonist ivuxolimab. The clonotype originates from an adult with an advanced solid tumor such as melanoma, head and neck, liver or kidney cancer. The chain links TRBV5-1 to TRBJ1-4; no clear D. CDR3 protein: CASSLREAGDLNEKLFF. As DNA, the CDR3 is TGCGCCAGCAGCTTGAGGGAGGCAGGAGACTTGAATGAAAAACTGTTTTTT.